This record concerns one TCR beta chain sequence. The assay was immunoSEQ multiplex PCR, and TCRdb's table has in-frame clones only and misses some. The sample gives over 120,000 clones, 80% to 85% of which show up once; approximately 3.8% is in the top ten. The entry originates in a study of blood T cell repertoires in COVID-19. V dropped 7 bases and J dropped 4 bases, with 13 bases sitting between them. The CDR3 has 13 amino acids. The germline V gene encodes CDR1 LNHDA and CDR2 SQIVND (reference sequence). This rearrangement joins TRBV19 to TRBJ1-2; possibly TRBD1 for D (6 bases). Sequencing input: peripheral blood. This TCR was recovered from a woman aged 55-75 years with acute or convalescent COVID-19. DNA for the CDR3: TGTGCCAGTACTTCGACAGGAGGCTATGGCTACACCTTC. This translates into CASTSTGGYGYTF.